The T cell receptor (beta chain) described here comes from a study of blood T cell repertoires in COVID-19 (dated by TCRdb to the early 2020s). Some background on the complete study: Samples from collaborators originated in the United States, Italy and Spain and spanned both the acute and convalescent phases of COVID-19. Subjects who had been exposed to COVID-19, were actively infected with it, or had recovered from it provided the deeply sampled blood TCRbeta repertoires that made up the dataset. Where available, HLA class I and class II types were taken from metadata supplied by the sample provider and were not determined by assay-based typing. The repertoires were released in a freely available public database meant as a resource for research on the immune response to SARS-CoV-2. The prospective study material was composed of cDNA or gDNA derived from T cells, B-cell-depleted T cells, or PBMCs. The samples were drawn from two sources: the first 160 participants of the ongoing ImmuneRACE study, and over 1,000 subjects contributed by 6 global collaborators. The sample metadata nearly always contained a de-identified subject ID, COVID-19 status, age in years and sex.

As for this clone: The target of this receptor is not known. No clone much larger than this one lies a single base away; base qualities are absent. The same CDR3 is also encoded by other DNA sequences in this sample.

General conclusions and limits of the study: The amount of clinical and demographic metadata varied by source and participant and was provided uncurated.

Including the terminal cysteine and phenylalanine, the CDR3 comprises 15 residues. The only DNA kept is the CDR3, 45 bases in frame from the first base. Unmatched junction bases come to 2, with V trimmed by 5 bases and J by 0 bases. CDR1 SGHNT and CDR2 YENEEA are derived from the germline V gene. Whole blood was collected in K2EDTA tubes by collaborating institutions according to the institutions' own protocols. For TCRbeta analysis, collaborator samples were shipped as frozen whole blood, as isolated PBMCs, or as DNA extracted from either sample type. TCRbeta CDR3 regions were amplified from genomic DNA by means of the immunoSEQ Assay, a bias-controlled multiplex PCR. The paper's data handling went like this. The number of nucleated cells in each sample was estimated by amplification of reference gene primers within the assay. To quantify the absolute abundance of each unique TCRbeta CDR3 rearrangement, sequence reads were collapsed and filtered. For each sample, productive Simpson clonality was calculated as the square root of Simpson's diversity index across productive rearrangements. TCRdb limited this immuneACCESS table to in-frame rearrangements with V and J called. A share of clones is missing; checked studies link under half to unresolved V genes, and the rest is unexplained. The D gene and trimming were derived from the DNA, and the V and J assignments and clone size from that table. The sample contains 180,000 or so clones, 70% to 85% of them found a single time. The ten most abundant clones make up 9.8% of the sample.

This TCR was recovered from a woman of 80 years or more with acute or convalescent COVID-19. Recombination linked TRBV11-3 to TRBJ2-3, with 10 bases matching TRBD2. The sample comprised peripheral blood. The nucleotide sequence reads as follows: TGTGCCAGCAGCCTGGGACTAGCGAGCACAGATACGCAGTATTTT. Translated, it gives CASSLGLASTDTQYF.